A selection of T cell receptor beta chains follows, all from one sample in a study of cytomegalovirus exposure and HLA in healthy donors. Repertoires were generated with immunoSEQ multiplex PCR, while TCRdb's copy carries only in-frame clones and drops some. The sample consists of 82,000 or so clones, about 92% of them appearing once. Input material: PBMCs. The receptors originated from a young man in good health and CMV-seronegative. Each CDR3 is given with its conserved first and last residue. Each record gives: D gene, J gene, V gene, clone size, CDR3 protein, CDR3 DNA. The D gene is left open where the match is weak. Not every row has a clone size; where given, it reads once, few, many or a size class.

D: NA
J: TRBJ2-6
V: TRBV27
size: NA
CDR3: CASSLRSRPQGANVLTF
DNA: TGTGCCAGCAGTTTAAGGAGCCGGCCCCAGGGGGCCAACGTCCTGACTTTC

D: TRBD1
J: TRBJ1-5
V: TRBV6-5
size: NA
CDR3: CASSRDRVNQPQHF
DNA: TGTGCCAGCAGCCGGGACAGGGTCAATCAGCCCCAGCATTTT

D: TRBD1
J: TRBJ1-1
V: TRBV5-6
size: NA
CDR3: CASSLVDRTNTEAFF
DNA: TGTGCCAGCAGCTTGGTGGACAGGACGAACACTGAAGCTTTCTTT

D: TRBD2
J: TRBJ2-1
V: TRBV11-2
size: NA
CDR3: CASSLALGLAEPYNEQFF
DNA: TGTGCCAGCAGCTTAGCCCTCGGACTAGCGGAACCTTACAATGAGCAGTTCTTC

D: TRBD1
J: TRBJ1-1
V: TRBV25-1
size: once
CDR3: CASSELDRVTTEAFF
DNA: TGTGCCAGCAGTGAATTGGACAGGGTAACCACTGAAGCTTTCTTT

D: TRBD1
J: TRBJ1-2
V: TRBV7-2
size: NA
CDR3: CASSLVGTGTYTF
DNA: TGTGCCAGCAGCTTAGTGGGGACAGGGACGTACACCTTC

D: NA
J: TRBJ1-4
V: TRBV6-5
size: NA
CDR3: CASSQNEKLFF
DNA: TGTGCCAGCAGTCAAAATGAAAAACTGTTTTTT

D: TRBD2
J: TRBJ2-1
V: TRBV15
size: NA
CDR3: CATSRDLLAGGVEQFF
DNA: TGTGCCACCAGCAGGGACCTTCTAGCGGGAGGGGTTGAGCAGTTCTTC

D: NA
J: TRBJ1-2
V: TRBV27
size: NA
CDR3: CASSSQSPTLTYGYTF
DNA: TGTGCCAGCAGTTCCCAAAGCCCGACTCTTACCTATGGCTACACCTTC

D: TRBD1
J: TRBJ2-7
V: TRBV7-7
size: NA
CDR3: CASSYDRGKAGEQYF
DNA: TGTGCTAGCAGCTATGACAGGGGCAAAGCAGGGGAGCAGTACTTC

D: TRBD2
J: TRBJ2-7
V: TRBV27
size: NA
CDR3: CASSLTTGLAGYEQYF
DNA: TGTGCCAGCAGTTTAACGACGGGACTAGCGGGCTACGAGCAGTACTTC

D: TRBD2
J: TRBJ2-1
V: TRBV7-9
size: few
CDR3: CASSRWEGDNEQFF
DNA: TGTGCCAGCAGCCGTTGGGAGGGCGACAATGAGCAGTTCTTC

D: TRBD1
J: TRBJ1-1
V: TRBV19
size: NA
CDR3: CASSFGQGNTEAFF
DNA: TGTGCCAGTAGTTTCGGACAGGGGAACACTGAAGCTTTCTTT

D: NA
J: TRBJ2-3
V: TRBV6-1
size: NA
CDR3: CASRTQGYTDTQYF
DNA: TGTGCCAGCAGGACCCAGGGTTACACAGATACGCAGTATTTT

D: NA
J: TRBJ2-5
V: TRBV4-1
size: NA
CDR3: CASSQWTKSQTQYF
DNA: TGCGCCAGCAGCCAATGGACTAAAAGTCAGACCCAGTACTTC

D: NA
J: TRBJ1-6
V: TRBV30
size: NA
CDR3: CAWSAPGLRDSPLHF
DNA: TGTGCCTGGAGTGCACCGGGACTCCGGGATTCACCCCTCCACTTT

D: NA
J: TRBJ1-2
V: TRBV7-6
size: NA
CDR3: CASSQQGVNGYTF
DNA: TGTGCCAGCAGTCAACAGGGAGTTAATGGCTACACCTTC

D: NA
J: TRBJ2-1
V: TRBV7-9
size: NA
CDR3: CASSFRLAQRNEQFF
DNA: TGTGCCAGCAGCTTCCGCCTAGCGCAGAGAAATGAGCAGTTCTTC

D: TRBD1
J: TRBJ2-1
V: TRBV27
size: NA
CDR3: CASSATTGVDEQFF
DNA: TGTGCCAGCAGTGCAACGACAGGGGTCGATGAGCAGTTCTTC

D: TRBD2
J: TRBJ2-4
V: TRBV6-1
size: few
CDR3: CASSEAGGTKNIQYF
DNA: TGTGCCAGCAGTGAAGCGGGGGGGACCAAAAACATTCAGTACTTC

D: TRBD1
J: TRBJ2-7
V: TRBV14
size: NA
CDR3: CASSQLTGGTYEQYF
DNA: TGTGCCAGCAGCCAACTGACAGGGGGAACCTACGAGCAGTACTTC

D: TRBD1
J: TRBJ2-7
V: TRBV7-9
size: NA
CDR3: CASSSKAGQGIHEQYF
DNA: TGTGCCAGCAGCTCAAAGGCCGGACAGGGTATCCACGAGCAGTACTTC

D: NA
J: TRBJ2-7
V: TRBV19
size: NA
CDR3: CASSRESRDYEQYF
DNA: TGTGCCAGTAGTAGAGAGTCCCGGGACTACGAGCAGTACTTC